These 14 T cell receptor beta chains came from one sample sequenced in a study of breast tumors, draining lymph nodes, adjacent tissues (dated by TCRdb to about 2016). Libraries were built with multiplex PCR. Sequencing took place on an Illumina HiSeq 2000. The raw public data were reprocessed by TCRdb itself: fastp quality trimming at Q25, MiXCR clonotype calling, in-frame beta chains only. Identical CDR3 proteins give one entry, which carries the most common genes and DNA. This sample gives around 120,000 distinct CDR3 sequences in total; 15% to 20% of them show up just once. The ten largest clonotypes hold 3% to 4% of the sample. The axillary draining lymph nodes of breast cancer patients were the source of the lymph node samples. Sequencing used axillary lymph node tissue. All receptors derive from a female donor with breast cancer. Some clones in this sample may be carry-over from other donors' samples.

Concerning this clonotype itself: A single base separates this from a much larger clone, so it may be a read error. J is TRBJ1-2 and V is TRBV12-3 or TRBV12-4, with D unresolved. The CDR3 sequence is 14 residues long. V was pared by 5 bases and J by 11 bases, with 21 bases between. The DNA of the CDR3 is TGTGCCAGCAGTCTTAACTTTATAGCGAGTCCATACACCTTC. This gives the protein CASSLNFIASPYTF.

This clonotype was recorded only once. This may come from a read error, since a much larger clone is one base off. The chain combines TRBV6-5 with TRBJ1-2, with D tentatively TRBD1 (6 bases). The germline CDR1 and CDR2 sequences are MNHEY and SVGAGI. CDR3 size: 14 residues. The CDR3 spells CAGRKTGVPYGYTF. DNA of the CDR3: TGTGCCGGCAGGAAGACAGGTGTTCCCTATGGCTACACCTTC.

This clonotype was found many times. This sequence joins TRBV7-9 and TRBJ1-4; 7 bases fit TRBD1. V gave up 4 bases and J gave up 5 bases; unmatched junction bases: 7. CDR3 length equals 15 residues. The V gene's germline CDR1 is SEHNR and CDR2 FQNEAQ (reference sequence). The CDR3 sequence is CASSSGDRQNEKLFF. CDR3 bases: TGTGCCAGCAGCTCAGGGGACAGACAGAATGAAAAACTGTTTTTT.

In this sample, this clonotype turned up many times. This sequence joins TRBV24-1 and TRBJ1-2; a possible D gene is TRBD1 (6 bases). The CDR3 sequence is 13 residues long. Germline V gives CDR1 KGHDR, CDR2 SFDVKD. The germline V and J ends were trimmed by 4 bases and 7 bases, with 12 bases remaining between them. Written as DNA, the CDR3 is TGTGCCACCAGTGAAGCAGGGGTTGGTGGCTACACCTTC. Its translation is CATSEAGVGGYTF.

At least ten counts were recorded for this clonotype. This chain links TRBV20-1 with TRBJ2-7, with a tentative D call TRBD1 (6 bases). This CDR3 has 14 amino acids. Germline V CDR1 and CDR2: DFQATT, SNEGSKA (reference sequence). Trimming removed 0 bases from V and 2 bases from J, with 11 bases in between. The CDR3 region has the DNA TGCAGTGCTAGAGATACGAACAGGGCCTACGAGCAGTACTTC. Its protein product is CSARDTNRAYEQYF.

This clonotype was picked up many times. This rearrangement joins TRBV19 to TRBJ2-7, with D possibly being TRBD2 (6 bases). V was shortened by 2 bases and J by 4 bases, with 12 bases between the two germline ends. CDR3 size: 14 residues. Germline V lookup: CDR1 LNHDA, CDR2 SQIVND (reference sequence). This CDR3 is CASSIRDGGYEQYF. Written as DNA, the CDR3 is TGTGCCAGTAGTATACGGGACGGAGGGTACGAGCAGTACTTC.

The chain carries TRBV6-1 and TRBJ2-1; 9 bases agree with TRBD2. CDR1 MNHNS and CDR2 SASEGT come from the germline V gene. The CDR3 spans 16 residues. The ends lost 3 bases at V and 9 bases at J; junction bases unmatched: 12. The CDR3 spells CASSDPSGKGLGEQFF. CDR3 DNA: TGTGCCAGCAGTGACCCTAGCGGGAAGGGTTTGGGTGAGCAGTTCTTC.

This clonotype occurred many times. The rearrangement uses TRBV7-9 and TRBJ2-2, with 8 bases lining up with TRBD2. V was clipped by 6 bases and J by 1 base; unmatched bases: 10. Germline values: CDR1 SEHNR, CDR2 FQNEAQ (reference sequence). The CDR3 has 17 amino acids. CDR3 amino acids: CASSHQRGSLNTGELFF. As DNA, the CDR3 is TGTGCCAGCAGTCATCAGCGGGGGAGCTTGAACACCGGGGAGCTGTTTTTT. The variable domain in full, completed from reference TRBV7-9 and TRBJ2-2, reads DTGVSQNPRHKITKRGQNVTFRCDPISEHNRLYWYRQTLGQGPEFLTYFQNEAQLEKSRLLSDRFSAERPKGSFSTLEIQRTEQGDSAMYLCASSHQRGSLNTGELFFGEGSRLTVL.

This sequence joins TRBV20-1 and TRBJ2-1, with 10 positions matching TRBD1. The CDR3 sequence is 18 residues long. V was clipped by 1 base and J by 0 bases; unmatched bases: 9. Germline V gene sequence: CDR1 DFQATT, CDR2 SNEGSKA (reference sequence). This CDR3 is CSARVAVWTGGSYNEQFF. The CDR3 DNA is TGCAGTGCTAGAGTAGCGGTGTGGACAGGGGGCTCCTACAATGAGCAGTTCTTC.

V and J are TRBV7-3 and TRBJ1-1; D ambiguous. V was cut by 0 bases and J by 4 bases, with 6 bases left in between. The V gene's germline CDR1 is SGHTA and CDR2 FQGTGA. The CDR3 has 13 residues. The CDR3 loop is CASSLTSSTEAFF. The CDR3 nucleotides read TGTGCCAGCAGCTTAACGTCGTCCACTGAAGCTTTCTTT.

This clonotype was detected ten times or more. This chain joins TRBV12-3 or TRBV12-4 and TRBJ1-5, with 9 bases matching TRBD1. The CDR3 is 13 residues long. The junction had 4 bases not matched to a gene; V was cut back by 8 bases and J by 5 bases. The DNA of the CDR3 is TGTGCCAGCCGACAGGGGGATGATCAGCCCCAGCATTTT. Residues: CASRQGDDQPQHF.

The chain uses TRBV24-1 and TRBJ1-1; D gene unclear. Trimming took off 4 bases at V and 9 bases at J, with 14 bases between the two ends. CDR3 length: 13 residues. Germline loops: CDR1 KGHDR, CDR2 SFDVKD. The CDR3 sequence is CATSEAGLTQAFF. In nucleotides, the CDR3 is TGTGCCACCAGTGAAGCCGGGTTGACGCAAGCTTTCTTT.

This clonotype was recorded at least ten times. The V call is TRBV5-1, the J call TRBJ1-2, with TRBD1 identical over 7 bases. The germline gives CDR1 SGHRS, CDR2 YFSETQ. Trimming at V came to 3 bases and at J to 4 bases, leaving 12 bases not matched to a gene. The CDR3 consists of 16 residues. The CDR3 is CASSSGGGGDSYGYTF. The CDR3 bases are TGCGCCAGCAGCTCTGGAGGGGGGGGGGACAGCTATGGCTACACCTTC.

This clonotype was detected ten times or more. The chain uses TRBV27 and TRBJ2-1; D remains ambiguous. V lost 6 bases and J lost 3, with 18 bases in between. Looked up from germline, CDR1 is MNHEY and CDR2 is SMNVEV (reference sequence). CDR3 length: 16 residues. The CDR3 DNA reads as TGTGCCAGCAGAATGGGCCGGACCCTTAACTACAATGAGCAGTTCTTC. Protein: CASRMGRTLNYNEQFF.